This T cell receptor beta chain came from a study of blood T cell repertoires in COVID-19. Across the whole study: Italy, Spain and the United States were the sources of the convalescent and acute COVID-19 samples. Sample material is recorded as cDNA or gDNA derived from T cells, B-cell-depleted T cells, or PBMCs.

The CDR3 totals 15 residues. Germline values: CDR1 MNHEY, CDR2 SVGEGT. The V and J ends lost 6 bases and 4 bases, in that order; junction bases with no gene match: 6. How the authors handled the data: Amplification of reference gene primers provided the estimated nucleated cell counts. Sequencing was performed with immunoSEQ multiplex PCR; in TCRdb, only in-frame clones are kept and a portion is missing. For V, J and clone size, that table is used; D and trimming come from the DNA. The sample has around 200,000 clones; around nine tenths are singletons. The sample was peripheral blood. This receptor was identified in a man between 18 and 35 years old with active or convalescent COVID-19. The chain carries TRBV6-2 or TRBV6-3 and TRBJ1-3; TRBD1 matches at 10 bases. CDR3 in amino acids: CASSRDRGAGNTIYF. CDR3 in DNA: TGTGCCAGCAGCCGGGACAGGGGTGCGGGAAACACCATATATTTT.